This TCR beta chain came from a study of human thymus T cells. The germline CDR1 and CDR2 sequences are WNHNN and SYGVQD (reference sequence). The length of the CDR3 is 9 residues. The ends were cut back, 8 bases at V and 4 bases at J, with 2 bases in the middle. Obtained as resections during corrective heart surgery, the thymus tissue was then studied. The table came from immunoSEQ multiplex PCR; TCRdb's copy has only in-frame clones and leaves some out. The sample yields 120,000 or so clones, around 94% seen once. The receptor was isolated from a boy under two years old with a congenital heart defect but otherwise immunologically healthy. Material: thymus tissue. This chain uses TRBV10-1 with TRBJ2-5; D remains unclear. DNA of the CDR3: TGCGCCAGCTTAGAGACCCAGTACTTC. Protein sequence: CASLETQYF.